This TCR beta chain was recovered during a study of T cells in Graves' hyperthyroidism and ophthalmopathy. Study results and caveats: Through a model of 13 V-J features, ophthalmopathy was separated from stable hyperthyroidism. Within blood appeared most thyroid clonotypes that had expanded above 0.001.

This clonotype was counted at least ten times. Its antigen is still unknown. Diagnosis relied on clinical symptoms, serum thyroxine and TRAb, thyroid ultrasound and orbital computed tomography. Trimming removed 11 bases from V and 4 bases from J, with 3 bases in between. The CDR3 runs to 10 residues. The germline gives CDR1 SGHTA, CDR2 FQGNSA. The CDR3 regions of TCR beta were amplified from RNA transcripts. The study used the HTBI primer set for a first-round RT-PCR of the TCR CDR3. TCRdb itself ran the multiplex PCR reads through MiXCR, one entry per CDR3 protein. The table records around 800,000 distinct CDR3 sequences, around 39% of them present only once.

The chain joins TRBV7-2 to TRBJ2-6; D is unclear. The sequenced sample consisted of blood. The sequence was obtained from a man aged 18 to 29 with Graves' hyperthyroidism. CDR3 in amino acids: CAFGANVLTF. The CDR3 DNA reads TGTGCCTTCGGGGCCAACGTCCTGACTTTC.